The TCR beta chain under discussion was sequenced for a study of CD8 T cells in Susac syndrome. The CDR3 length is 15 residues. CDR1 is SGHTA, CDR2 FQGNSA, per germline. V shed 4 bases and J 7 bases; nucleotides not matched to a gene: 11. RNA amounts of about 0.5 to 1 ug underwent reverse transcription with random hexamers. Multiplex PCR with immunoSEQ amplified the TCR beta CDR3 across 54 Vbeta and 13 Jbeta. Via MiXCR, TCRdb re-called the immunoSEQ multiplex PCR reads, giving one row per CDR3 protein. The repertoire includes 200,000 or so distinct CDR3 sequences, more than 90% of them detected once, and approximately 0.093% sits in the top ten.

Sequencing was done on a sample of CD4+ T cells from PBMCs. This chain links TRBV7-2 with TRBJ2-7; TRBD2 aligns across 9 bases. The receptor was derived from a human donor with multiple sclerosis. CDR3 nucleotide sequence: TGTGCCAGCAGCTCCCCGGGGATAGCGGGAGAAGAGCAGTACTTC. This gives the protein CASSSPGIAGEEQYF.